The source of this T cell receptor (beta chain) is a study of cytomegalovirus exposure and HLA in healthy donors (dated by TCRdb to 2015 to 2018). In terms of the full investigation: In an earlier analysis of several hundred of the donors, 276 Gb of sequence data and 90 million to 120 million unique TCR beta sequences from 150 million to 200 million T cells were reported. An early release that covered approximately 600 HLA-typed donors contained approximately 300 gigabases of sequencing data and approximately 85 million unique TCR sequences. The genetic ancestry cluster associated with self-reported Caucasian donors included over 65% of the roughly 400 genotyped donors. The study was designed to test whether signatures of past pathogen exposure could be identified by cataloging public T cell receptors. Using immunosequencing, the study profiled T cell repertoires from 666 subjects and related those repertoires to cytomegalovirus serostatus. A separate validation cohort of over 95 different subjects was used in addition to the roughly 700-subject first cohort. The study combined high-throughput TCR immunosequencing, statistical association of individual TCRs with disease status, and machine learning to predict cytomegalovirus infection status. A later analysis re-examined previously published TCR beta repertoires from around 670 donors and added high-resolution HLA genotyping to investigate patterns of TCR occurrence. Rather than drawing on any new phenotypic data, the later analysis identified candidate immune exposures from TCR beta sequences and the way those sequences occurred across donors. An earlier analysis of 587 of the donors used high-throughput TCR beta sequencing to judge whether each TCR beta V gene segment behaved as functional or pseudogenic. Donor age, sex, ethnicity and CMV serostatus were compiled together with the repertoire data. A later genetic analysis took genome-wide SNP genotypes for about 65% of the 666 donors and used that subset as a discovery cohort. Every discovery cohort repertoire had been produced on one sequencing platform. Class I and class II HLA loci were covered by the typing at four-digit resolution. Typing coverage varied by locus: roughly 629-640 donors for A, B, C, DRB1 and DQB1; 500 to 550 for DQA1; approximately 610 for DPA1; approximately 450 for DPB1. Because of strong linkage in the cohort, roughly five DR-DQ haplotypes were treated as single units for association and clustering. Among over 350 genotyped donors of the cohort, an average of approximately 240,000 unique TCR beta nucleotide sequences were sequenced per donor, about a sixth of them non-productive. What the study reported, not specific to this receptor: Compared with equally common non-associated chains, HLA-associated TCR beta chains in a later analysis were more clonally expanded and had lower generation probabilities. A later genetic analysis associated a missense DCLRE1C variant with V-gene and J-gene trimming of TCR beta chains, and an independent cohort replicated the association. In a later analysis, several top co-occurrence clusters were reported to appear linked to parvovirus B19, influenza, CMV and Epstein-Barr virus. Because counts were too low, roughly 16 rarely observed V segments, including chromosome 9 orphons, were excluded from the earlier analysis of some 540 of the donors. In a later analysis, the rate of TCR association differed among HLA loci, with DRB1 alleles having the most associated TCRs and HLA-C alleles having the fewest. Most CMV-associated TCR beta chains appeared to be HLA-restricted in a later analysis, and the HLA associations seemed to be driven largely by CMV exposure. When HLA alleles, especially DR and DQ, strongly co-occurred, TCR associations were difficult to assign to individual alleles. A further reported finding was that TCR beta sequences accurately predicted the HLA-A and HLA-B alleles for most subjects in the first cohort. A few of the identified cytomegalovirus-associated TCR beta chains were confirmed in vitro to be specific for cytomegalovirus antigens. A group of highly shared sequence variants was considered likely to be a technical artifact of the sequencing pipeline. The classifier was reported to diagnose cytomegalovirus status with high specificity and sensitivity in both the original and validation cohorts. The only immune exposure information available for the cohort was CMV serostatus. The study listed 150 to 200 TCR beta chains as associated with cytomegalovirus. Some IMGT-functional V segments, including TRBV6-2 and TRBV6-3, could not be told apart with the 87-base-pair reads, so those segments were excluded. The authors suggested that the approach could potentially be generalized to other disease states and immunological phenotypes. This cohort had only TCR beta chains sequenced, and the lack of alpha or paired-chain data limited which features could be detected. Presence/absence analyses assumed roughly uniform sequencing depth across donors, an assumption that may not hold. HLA typing was unavailable for some donors at each locus, so association tests used only the typed subset. Most TCR sequences were seen in very few donors, while some public TCRs were found in many individuals. In a later analysis, some 18,000 TCR beta sequences were associated with specific HLA alleles at a false discovery rate of 0.05. A later genetic analysis reported fewer N-insertions in productive TCRs among donors in an Asian-associated ancestry cluster than the roughly 700-donor mean. Linkage disequilibrium might explain the correlated functional status among segregating V segments, but an unknown experimental factor could not be excluded. In an earlier analysis of a few hundred of the donors, most TCR beta V segments were observed in productive rearrangements about 90% or about 30% of the time, broadly matching IMGT annotations.

The cohort consisted of 600 to 750 healthy bone marrow donors. At the time of sampling, all cohort members were nominally healthy, though unrecorded immune exposures were likely present. The donor tested CMV seronegative and was one of the 352 seronegative cohort members. A peripheral blood sample was collected from each donor, and TCR beta sequencing was performed on peripheral blood mononuclear cells. Genomic DNA extraction from the blood cell samples was performed with the Qiagen DNeasy Blood Extraction Kit. The germline V gene specifies SNHLY as CDR1 and FYNNEI as CDR2. Counted from cysteine to phenylalanine, this CDR3 has 17 amino acids. The DNA shown is the 51-base CDR3, in frame from base 1. V is shortened by 6 bases, J by 4 bases, and the region joining them spans 24 bases. Library creation used the immunoSEQ multiplex PCR assay. The multiplex PCR relied on a mix of 60 forward primers for TCR Vbeta segments and 13 reverse primers for TCR Jbeta segments. A multiplex PCR assay on genomic DNA amplified the CDR3 region of rearranged TCR beta genes. On the Illumina HiSeq System, the amplified TCR beta libraries were sequenced as 87-base-pair reads. The paper's processing steps were these. A later analysis counted tens of millions of unique TCR beta chains across the 670 or so repertoires, and some 11 million of these chains were shared by at least two donors. A nearest-neighbor algorithm error-corrected the raw reads and collapsed the reads into unique sequences, merging closely related sequences to remove PCR and sequencing errors. To assign V, D and J gene segments, CDR3 sequences were aligned to IMGT reference sequences. For a sequence to be retained, a match of at least six nucleotides to both a V gene segment and a J gene segment was required. Rearrangements were classified as productive when the CDR3 lacked stop codons and remained in frame with V and J, and all other rearrangements were classified as non-productive. Following IMGT convention, CDR3 was defined as the stretch from the second conserved V-encoded cysteine to the conserved J-encoded phenylalanine. The earlier analysis of about 610 of the donors excluded any sequence lacking an unambiguous match to a single V gene segment. In an earlier analysis of 587 of the donors, a V segment was called functional when productive rearrangements were above 56.7%, and segregating when the standard deviation between donors exceeded 5%. To diagnose cytomegalovirus status from the catalog of TCR beta chain sequences, a statistical classification framework was built. A later analysis assigned V and J genes by comparing TCR nucleotide sequences with IMGT/GENE-DB human TR gene sequences. A later analysis assigned CDR3 sequences and most-parsimonious VDJ recombination scenarios with the TCRdist pipeline. In a later analysis, each TCR beta chain was defined by its CDR3 amino acid sequence together with its V-gene family, and reads lacking a unique V-gene family were excluded. As a way to deal with suspected cross-contamination and a sequencing artifact, a later analysis dropped 450 to 700 nucleotide sequences that were highly shared and had low generation probability. For each public chain, a later analysis derived a clonal expansion index from normalized ranks of inferred template counts within each repertoire. In a later analysis, generation probabilities were computed using a VDJ recombination model fitted to out-of-frame rearrangements, and the results were checked against IGoR. In a later analysis, TCR-TCR, TCR-HLA and TCR-CMV co-occurrence was scored with hypergeometric tests, and a repertoire-size bias correction was applied to TCR pairs. A later analysis estimated false discovery rates by permuting HLA or CMV assignments 20 times. In a later analysis, co-occurring TCRs were grouped using DBSCAN, and TCRdist sequence similarity was added for clustering within HLA-allele-positive subsets. For co-occurrence clustering, repertoires with fewer than 30,000 or more than 120,000 public chains were excluded, along with about five repertoires with anomalous nucleotide sharing. Entries here come from immuneACCESS through TCRdb and include only in-frame sequences with V and J called. Some clones fail to appear in such tables; in the studies checked, an unresolved V gene covers under half of the shortfall, and the cause of the remainder is unknown. V and J calls and clone size follow that table, whereas D and trimming were derived from the DNA. The sample table shows some 77,000 clones, and 70% to 85% are seen once. The ten largest clones add up to 7% to 8.5% of the sample.

Remarks on this clone: This clone's antigen is unknown. Base qualities are not at hand, and no much larger clone is one base apart.

This clonotype was obtained from a woman between 40 and 55 years old in good health and CMV-seronegative. Source material: PBMCs. The sequence joins TRBV2 to TRBJ1-2; the D gene is perhaps TRBD1, from 6 matching bases. The CDR3 here reads CASRAKRTDVILYGYTF. Here is the DNA: TGTGCCAGCAGAGCCAAACGGACAGACGTTATACTCTATGGCTACACCTTC.